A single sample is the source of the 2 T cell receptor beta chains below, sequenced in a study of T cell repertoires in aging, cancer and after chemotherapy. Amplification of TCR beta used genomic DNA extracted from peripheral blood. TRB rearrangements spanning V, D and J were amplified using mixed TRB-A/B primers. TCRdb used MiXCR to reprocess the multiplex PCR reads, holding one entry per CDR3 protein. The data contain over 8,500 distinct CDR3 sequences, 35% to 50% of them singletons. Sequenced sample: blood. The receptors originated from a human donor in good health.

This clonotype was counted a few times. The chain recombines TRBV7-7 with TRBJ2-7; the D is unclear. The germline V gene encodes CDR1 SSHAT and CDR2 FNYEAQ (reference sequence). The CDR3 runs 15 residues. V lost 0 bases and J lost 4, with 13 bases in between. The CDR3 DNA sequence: TGTGCCAGCAGCTTAGCGGGTTCAACATCTTACGAGCAGTACTTC. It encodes CASSLAGSTSYEQYF.

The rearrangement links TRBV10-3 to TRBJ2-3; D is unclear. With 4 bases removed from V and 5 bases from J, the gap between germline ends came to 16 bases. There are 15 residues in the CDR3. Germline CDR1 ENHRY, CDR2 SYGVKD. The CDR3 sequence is CAISAATTSGDTQYF. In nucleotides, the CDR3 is TGTGCCATCAGTGCAGCGACAACCTCTGGAGATACGCAGTATTTT.